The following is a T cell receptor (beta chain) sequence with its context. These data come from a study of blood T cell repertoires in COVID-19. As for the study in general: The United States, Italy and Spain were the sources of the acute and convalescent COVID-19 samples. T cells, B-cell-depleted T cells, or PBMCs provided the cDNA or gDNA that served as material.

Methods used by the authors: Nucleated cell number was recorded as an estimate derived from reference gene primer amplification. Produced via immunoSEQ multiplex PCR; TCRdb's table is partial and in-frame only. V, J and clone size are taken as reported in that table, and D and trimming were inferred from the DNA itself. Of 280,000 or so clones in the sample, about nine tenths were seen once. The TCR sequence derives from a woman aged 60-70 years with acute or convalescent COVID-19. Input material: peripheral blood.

The CDR3 loop is CASSLEPSGNTIYF. In DNA form, the CDR3 reads TGCGCCAGCAGCTTGGAGCCCTCTGGAAACACCATATATTTT. The V and J genes are TRBV5-1 and TRBJ1-3; D remains ambiguous. The V end lost 0 bases, the J end lost 0 bases, and 4 bases lay between the germline ends. The CDR3 extends over 14 amino acids. CDR1 SGHRS and CDR2 YFSETQ come from the germline V gene.